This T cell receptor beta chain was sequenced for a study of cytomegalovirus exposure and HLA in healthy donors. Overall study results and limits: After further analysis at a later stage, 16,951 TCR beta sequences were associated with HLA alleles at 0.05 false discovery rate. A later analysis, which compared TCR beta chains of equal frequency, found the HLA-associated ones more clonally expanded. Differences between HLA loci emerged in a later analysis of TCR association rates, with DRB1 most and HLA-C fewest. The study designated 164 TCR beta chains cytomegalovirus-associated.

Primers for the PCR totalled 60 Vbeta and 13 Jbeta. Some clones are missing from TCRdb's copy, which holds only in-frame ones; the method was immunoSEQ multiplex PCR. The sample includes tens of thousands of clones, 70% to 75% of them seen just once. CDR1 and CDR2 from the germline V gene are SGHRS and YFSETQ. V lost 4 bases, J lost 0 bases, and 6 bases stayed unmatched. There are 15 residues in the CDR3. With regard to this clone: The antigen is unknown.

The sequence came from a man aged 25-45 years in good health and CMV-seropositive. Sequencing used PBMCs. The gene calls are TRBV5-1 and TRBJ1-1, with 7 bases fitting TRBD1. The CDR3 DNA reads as TGCGCCAGCAGCCCCAGGGGGGACATGAACACTGAAGCTTTCTTT. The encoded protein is CASSPRGDMNTEAFF.